This entry lists 17 T cell receptor beta chains sequenced from one sample in a study of blood T cell repertoires in COVID-19. The method was immunoSEQ multiplex PCR; TCRdb's version includes in-frame clones alone and lacks a portion of them. The sample includes a few hundred thousand clones, over 65% of them seen just once. Sequences were obtained from peripheral blood. The receptors here all came from a man between 60 and 75 years old who had recovered from COVID-19.

This chain connects TRBV30 to TRBJ2-7; TRBD1 matches at 7 bases. Germline loops: CDR1 GTSNPN, CDR2 SVGIG (reference sequence). The V gene end was trimmed by 4 bases and the J gene end by 6 bases; junction bases not matched to a gene: 9. This CDR3 spans 13 amino acids. CDR3 coding DNA: TGTGCCTGGAAGTTTGACAGGGTGGGCGAGCAGTACTTC. This gives the protein CAWKFDRVGEQYF.

The chain joins TRBV7-9 to TRBJ2-7, with D perhaps matching TRBD2 (5 bases). Germline values: CDR1 SEHNR, CDR2 FQNEAQ (reference sequence). V was clipped by 5 bases and J by 3 bases, with 11 bases between them. CDR3 length: 13 amino acids. CDR3 sequence reads: CASSPRGSYEQYF. CDR3 in DNA: TGTGCCAGCAGCCCACGTGGGAGCTACGAGCAGTACTTC.

The V gene is TRBV5-1, the J gene TRBJ2-5, with 8 bases lining up with TRBD1. Germline CDR1 reads SGHRS; CDR2 reads YFSETQ. Trimming cost V 1 base and J 7 bases; bases outside gene matches: 9. The CDR3 contains 15 residues. CDR3 coding DNA: TGCGCCAGCAGCTTGCGGCAGGACAGGGTCGCGACCCAGTACTTC. This codes for CASSLRQDRVATQYF.

In the case of this clone: Other DNA sequences of this sample code for an identical CDR3. The genes are TRBV7-9 and TRBJ1-5; D call uncertain. The ends were cut back, 5 bases at V and 2 bases at J, with 4 bases in the middle. The CDR3 has 12 amino acids. The V gene's germline CDR1 is SEHNR and CDR2 FQNEAQ (reference sequence). The DNA for the CDR3 is TGTGCCAGCAGCCGGGGCAATCAGCCCCAGCATTTT. Its translation: CASSRGNQPQHF.

The chain uses TRBV2 and TRBJ2-7, with 7 bases aligning to TRBD1. V gave up 6 bases and J gave up 0 bases; unmatched junction bases: 8. In germline, CDR1 is SNHLY, CDR2 FYNNEI. The CDR3 length is 15 residues. CDR3 in DNA: TGTGCCAGCAGAAACAGGGGAGAAAGCTCCTACGAGCAGTACTTC. Protein product: CASRNRGESSYEQYF.

J is TRBJ2-1 and V is TRBV7-2, with 13 positions matching TRBD2. CDR1 is SGHTA, CDR2 FQGNSA, per germline. J was trimmed by 7 bases and V by 5 bases; bases with no gene match: 11. This CDR3 has 17 residues. The CDR3 coding sequence is TGTGCCAGCAGCCCCGGACTAGCGGGAGCGGGAGGGAATGAGCAGTTCTTC. Translation gives CASSPGLAGAGGNEQFF.

This clone was seen a few times. The V and J genes are TRBV19 and TRBJ1-5, with D possibly being TRBD1 (6 bases). Per the germline V gene, CDR1 is LNHDA and CDR2 is SQIVND (reference sequence). CDR3 length: 20 residues. Between the trimmed V and J ends, which lost 7 bases and 0 bases, there was a span of 28 bases. In nucleotides, the CDR3 is TGTGCCAGTACCCTGTACAGGGTCCGGGAAGGGACGATTAGCAATCAGCCCCAGCATTTT. Residues: CASTLYRVREGTISNQPQHF.

The J gene is TRBJ2-5, the V gene TRBV3-1 (or the pseudogene TRBV3-2); D may be TRBD1 (5 bases). The ends were cut back, 4 bases at V and 5 bases at J, with 23 bases in the middle. This CDR3 contains 17 residues. CDR1 is LGHDT and CDR2 is YNNKEL in the germline V gene (reference sequence). The CDR3 reads CASSPQSGYSKGETQYF. In nucleotides, the CDR3 is TGTGCCAGCAGCCCGCAAAGTGGGTACAGCAAGGGGGAGACCCAGTACTTC.

This chain links TRBV7-9 with TRBJ1-1; 7 bases are shared with TRBD1. The CDR3 has 14 amino acids. Trimming cost V 5 bases and J 0 bases; bases outside gene matches: 3. Germline loops: CDR1 SEHNR, CDR2 FQNEAQ (reference sequence). CDR3 amino acids: CASSRTGMNTEAFF. Here the CDR3 DNA reads TGTGCCAGCAGCCGGACAGGAATGAACACTGAAGCTTTCTTT.

The V call is TRBV27, the J call TRBJ2-3; 14 bases agree with TRBD2. The CDR3 totals 17 residues. The V segment lost 4 bases and the J segment 4 bases; nucleotides outside the gene matches: 7. Germline V lookup: CDR1 MNHEY, CDR2 SMNVEV (reference sequence). CDR3 in amino acids: CASSSPGLAGDSDTQYF. The CDR3 DNA reads TGTGCCAGCAGTTCACCGGGACTAGCGGGAGATTCAGATACGCAGTATTTT.

The chain couples TRBV9 to TRBJ2-5; TRBD2 aligns across 8 bases. The CDR3 runs 16 residues. Germline-derived CDR1 and CDR2 are SGDLS and YYNGEE. Trimming at V came to 4 bases and at J to 5 bases, leaving 13 bases not matched to a gene. As DNA, the CDR3 is TGTGCCAGCAGCACCCGACCAGCGGGAGTTTTGGAGACCCAGTACTTC. Translation gives CASSTRPAGVLETQYF.

The rearrangement joins TRBV5-4 to TRBJ1-4; TRBD1 matches 8 bases. The ends lost 4 bases at V and 4 bases at J; junction bases unmatched: 6. Germline CDR1 is SGHNT and CDR2 is YYREEE (reference sequence). This CDR3 is 15 amino acids long. The DNA for the CDR3 is TGTGCCAGCAGCAGGCGGACAGGGAGTAATGAAAAACTGTTTTTT. Its protein product is CASSRRTGSNEKLFF.

This rearrangement joins TRBV19 to TRBJ2-1, with D unresolved. The CDR3 is 22 residues long. Trimming took off 5 bases at V and 4 bases at J, with 36 bases between the two ends. From germline, CDR1 is LNHDA and CDR2 SQIVND (reference sequence). For the CDR3, the DNA is TGTGCCAGTAGTCCATCGTCTGCCGGGTCCCCCAAAACAAGACGAGGATACAATGAGCAGTTCTTC. Translation gives CASSPSSAGSPKTRRGYNEQFF.

This chain links TRBV2 with TRBJ2-1, with D uncertain. Germline CDR1 SNHLY, CDR2 FYNNEI. The CDR3 loop spans 12 amino acids. V was trimmed by 3 bases and J by 6 bases, leaving 6 bases between them. The CDR3 DNA sequence: TGTGCCAGCAGTGATGTCTCCAATGAGCAGTTCTTC. It encodes CASSDVSNEQFF.

This clone was seen a handful of times. The gene calls are TRBV27 and TRBJ1-5; the match to TRBD1 covers 8 bases. The CDR3 length is 14 residues. The V gene end was trimmed by 3 bases and the J gene end by 7 bases; junction bases not matched to a gene: 5. Germline assignment: CDR1 MNHEY and CDR2 SMNVEV (reference sequence). The CDR3: CASSFGRGLQPQHF. The CDR3 DNA follows: TGTGCCAGCAGTTTTGGCAGGGGGCTCCAGCCCCAGCATTTT.

This rearrangement joins TRBV10-3 to TRBJ1-1; the D gene is possibly TRBD1 (6 bases). Germline V gene lookup returns CDR1 ENHRY and CDR2 SYGVKD. This CDR3 has 13 amino acids. Trimming took off 2 bases at V and 7 bases at J, with 11 bases between the two ends. CDR3 nucleotide sequence: TGTGCCATCAGTGAGGGACAGAGAAGTGAAGCTTTCTTT. Its protein product is CAISEGQRSEAFF.

This clone appeared once. This sequence joins TRBV7-9 and TRBJ1-4; TRBD1 matches 9 bases. V shed 5 bases, J shed 5 bases, and the junction held 6 bases outside the gene matches. Germline CDR1 is SEHNR and CDR2 is FQNEAQ (reference sequence). CDR3 size: 15 residues. CDR3 DNA sequence: TGTGCCAGCAGCCCCGGGACAGGGATAAATGAAAAACTGTTTTTT. It encodes CASSPGTGINEKLFF. The full variable domain, rest sourced from reference TRBV7-9 and TRBJ1-4, is DTGVSQNPRHKITKRGQNVTFRCDPISEHNRLYWYRQTLGQGPEFLTYFQNEAQLEKSRLLSDRFSAERPKGSFSTLEIQRTEQGDSAMYLCASSPGTGINEKLFFGSGTQLSVL.